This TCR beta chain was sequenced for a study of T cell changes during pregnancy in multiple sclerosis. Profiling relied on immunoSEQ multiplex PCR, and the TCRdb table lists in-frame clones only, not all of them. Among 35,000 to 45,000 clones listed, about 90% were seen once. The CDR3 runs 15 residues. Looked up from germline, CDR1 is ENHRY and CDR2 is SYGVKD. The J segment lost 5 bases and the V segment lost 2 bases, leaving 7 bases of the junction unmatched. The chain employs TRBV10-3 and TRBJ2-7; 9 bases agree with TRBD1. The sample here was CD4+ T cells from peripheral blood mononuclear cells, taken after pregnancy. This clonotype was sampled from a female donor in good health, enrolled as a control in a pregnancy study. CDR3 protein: CAISEGQGFSNEQYF. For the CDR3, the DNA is TGTGCCATCAGTGAGGGACAGGGGTTTTCCAACGAGCAGTACTTC.